The 8 T cell receptor beta chains below all came from one sample that was sequenced in a study of vaccination effects on CD4 cells after COVID-19. The antigens for these receptors are not known. TCRdb's copy holds only in-frame clones and misses some; the assay was immunoSEQ multiplex PCR. The table includes about 21,000 clones, around 70% detected once. Antigen-specific CD4+ T cell clonotypes were called by their expansion after viral peptide-pool culture in ViraFEST. The culture ran for approximately 9 days before CD4+ T cells were isolated. Negative nucleocapsid antibody tests before and after vaccination confirmed no previous SARS-CoV-2 infection. This material consisted of CD4+ T cells from PBMCs cultured with HCoV-NL63 spike peptides, taken before COVID-19 vaccination. The receptor source for this set is a human donor who received a COVID-19 vaccine.

The chain has TRBV10-3 and TRBJ1-1; D gene uncertain. The CDR3 runs 14 residues. The germline V and J ends were trimmed by 0 bases and 2 bases, with 7 bases remaining between them. The germline V gene has CDR1 ENHRY and CDR2 SYGVKD. Written as DNA, the CDR3 is TGTGCCATCAGTGAGTCCGTGGAAAACACTGAAGCTTTCTTT. This encodes CAISESVENTEAFF.

This chain joins TRBV28 and TRBJ2-7; D unresolved. Germline V gene lookup returns CDR1 MDHEN and CDR2 SYDVKM. V was trimmed by 10 bases and J by 2 bases, leaving 18 bases between them. The length of the CDR3 is 14 residues. The CDR3 loop is CATSKRNSPYEQYF. Here the CDR3 DNA reads TGTGCCACTTCAAAGCGCAATTCTCCCTACGAGCAGTACTTC.

V gene TRBV12-3 or TRBV12-4 combines with J gene TRBJ1-4; maybe TRBD1 (6 bases). V lost 7 bases to trimming and J lost 6 bases, with 12 bases between them. The CDR3 runs to 13 residues. The CDR3 DNA reads as TGTGCCAGCAAAAGGGGGGGTTATGAAAAACTGTTTTTT. It yields the protein CASKRGGYEKLFF.

Only one count was recorded for this clone. V and J are TRBV5-1 and TRBJ2-2; the match to TRBD1 covers 11 bases. The J segment lost 5 bases and the V segment lost 6 bases, leaving 6 bases of the junction unmatched. Germline CDR1 and CDR2: SGHRS and YFSETQ. The CDR3 is 15 residues long. The CDR3 DNA sequence: TGCGCCAGCACGGCGGGGACAGGGGGAACCGGGGAGCTGTTTTTT. Its protein product is CASTAGTGGTGELFF.

This chain links TRBV5-1 with TRBJ2-3; 7 nucleotides align to TRBD1. The germline V gene encodes CDR1 SGHRS and CDR2 YFSETQ. This CDR3 region has 15 residues. After removal of 5 bases from V and 2 bases from J, the junction contained 8 bases not matched to a gene. The CDR3 DNA is TGCGCCAGCAGATCCCGGACAGGTCTCACAGATACGCAGTATTTT. This codes for CASRSRTGLTDTQYF. Together with reference TRBV5-1 and TRBJ2-3, the CDR3 gives the full variable domain: KAGVTQTPRYLIKTRGQQVTLSCSPISGHRSVSWYQQTPGQGLQFLFEYFSETQRNKGNFPGRFSGRQFSNSRSEMNVSTLELGDSALYLCASRSRTGLTDTQYFGPGTRLTVL.

This chain links TRBV19 with TRBJ2-7; D possibly corresponds to TRBD1 (6 bases). The CDR3 extends over 17 amino acids. V was pared by 2 bases and J by 3 bases, with 20 bases between. Per the germline V gene, CDR1 is LNHDA and CDR2 is SQIVND (reference sequence). The CDR3 sequence: CASSIRLTGPTLYEQYF. DNA of the CDR3: TGTGCCAGTAGTATACGTCTGACAGGTCCGACGCTCTACGAGCAGTACTTC.

This CDR3 is CASRLDGRNEKLFF. In DNA form, the CDR3 reads TGTGCCAGCAGATTGGACGGAAGGAATGAAAAACTGTTTTTT. The chain recombines TRBV25-1 with TRBJ1-4; D not certain. The length of the CDR3 is 14 residues. Germline V gene data show CDR1 as MGHDK and CDR2 as SYGVNS. Trimming left V 6 bases short and J 5 bases short, with 13 bases between.

This clone has more than one count but fewer than ten. V gene TRBV2 combines with J gene TRBJ1-4; tentatively, D is TRBD1 (6 bases). V was cut by 7 bases and J by 7 bases, with 25 bases left in between. Looked up from germline, CDR1 is SNHLY and CDR2 is FYNNEI. The CDR3 length is 17 residues. CDR3 coding DNA: TGTGCCAGCAAGCCCCCAGGATCCCGGGACACATTTGAAAAACTGTTTTTT. Encoded protein: CASKPPGSRDTFEKLFF. Together with reference TRBV2 and TRBJ1-4, the CDR3 gives the full variable domain: EPEVTQTPSHQVTQMGQEVILRCVPISNHLYFYWYRQILGQKVEFLVSFYNNEISEKSEIFDDQFSVERPDGSNFTLKIRSTKLEDSAMYFCASKPPGSRDTFEKLFFGSGTQLSVL.